Below are 32 T cell receptor beta chains sequenced from a single sample in a study of CD8+CD57+ T cells in acquired aplastic anemia. Profiling that covered TCR beta VDJ and CDR3 relied on genomic DNA as its template. From the reads, TCRdb called clonotypes with MiXCR, one entry per CDR3 protein. The sample yields more than 250,000 distinct CDR3 sequences, roughly half seen once. The sequencing input was sorted CD4+, CD8+, or CD8+CD57+ T cells (not recorded which) from PBMCs. These receptors were taken from a human donor with severe aplastic anemia or a healthy control (not recorded which).

The sample holds many counts of this clonotype. V gene TRBV6-5 combines with J gene TRBJ2-7; 7 bases agree with TRBD1. CDR3 size: 15 residues. Germline CDR1 reads MNHEY; CDR2 reads SVGAGI. The trim removed 6 bases at V and 5 bases at J, leaving 13 bases unmatched. The CDR3 DNA sequence: TGTGCCAGCAGGACGTTGGGACAGAGGGCTCACGAGCAGTACTTC. This codes for CASRTLGQRAHEQYF.

This chain connects TRBV19 to TRBJ2-5; a weak D match, TRBD2 (6 bases). The CDR3 totals 14 residues. CDR1 is LNHDA, CDR2 SQIVND, per germline (reference sequence). Trimming left V 2 bases short and J 5 bases short, with 12 bases between. CDR3 residues: CASSILGGGETQYF. DNA of the CDR3: TGTGCCAGTAGTATATTGGGGGGTGGTGAGACCCAGTACTTC.

This clonotype was observed a handful of times. The chain recombines TRBV14 with TRBJ1-1, with D maybe TRBD1 (5 bases). Per germline, CDR1 SGHDN and CDR2 FVKESK. The CDR3 totals 13 residues. Trimming removed 3 bases at V and 4 bases at J, with 9 bases between. The DNA of the CDR3 is TGTGCCAGCAGCCAGGGACGTAGCACTGAAGCTTTCTTT. This codes for CASSQGRSTEAFF.

This chain uses TRBV19 with TRBJ2-1; 12 positions match TRBD2. V lost 5 bases, J lost 8 bases, and 7 bases stayed unmatched. This CDR3 is 15 amino acids long. Looked up from germline, CDR1 is LNHDA and CDR2 is SQIVND (reference sequence). As DNA, the CDR3 is TGTGCCAGTAGTGGAACTAGCGGGGGGTTAGATGAGCAGTTCTTC. Translating gives CASSGTSGGLDEQFF.

This clonotype was seen many times. This sequence joins TRBV7-8 and TRBJ2-7, with no clear D. The CDR3 length is 13 residues. CDR1 and CDR2 from the germline V gene are SGHVS and FQNEAQ. V lost 1 base to trimming and J lost 5 bases, with 9 bases between them. The DNA of the CDR3 is TGTGCCAGCAGCTTAGTAGGGCTGGACGAGCAGTACTTC. Its translation is CASSLVGLDEQYF.

This clonotype was picked up many times. The chain links TRBV27 to TRBJ1-5, with a weak D call TRBD1 (5 bases). The CDR3 is 11 amino acids. V shed 5 bases and J shed 16 bases, with 15 bases lying between them. Germline CDR1 reads MNHEY; CDR2 reads SMNVEV (reference sequence). The CDR3 bases are TGTGCCAGCAGTGGGCAGGGAACGTTACATTTT. It specifies CASSGQGTLHF.

The chain employs TRBV12-3 or TRBV12-4 and TRBJ1-6; D is perhaps TRBD1 (5 bases). V lost 6 bases to trimming and J lost 9 bases, with 15 bases between them. The CDR3 runs to 14 residues. The CDR3 spells CASSHGQGGSPLHF. The CDR3 bases are TGTGCCAGCAGCCACGGTCAGGGCGGTTCACCCCTCCACTTT.

The V gene is TRBV7-9, the J gene TRBJ1-2; a weak D match, TRBD1 (5 bases). Trimming pared 5 bases from V and 7 bases from J, leaving 20 bases between. This CDR3 has 15 residues. The V gene's germline CDR1 is SEHNR and CDR2 FQNEAQ (reference sequence). CDR3 nucleotide sequence: TGTGCCAGCAGCATCTGGGACTCCCCCCAGAGTGGCTACACCTTC. It translates to CASSIWDSPQSGYTF. Combining the CDR3 with reference TRBV7-9 and TRBJ1-2 gives the whole variable domain DTGVSQNPRHKITKRGQNVTFRCDPISEHNRLYWYRQTLGQGPEFLTYFQNEAQLEKSRLLSDRFSAERPKGSFSTLEIQRTEQGDSAMYLCASSIWDSPQSGYTFGSGTRLTVV.

The gene calls are TRBV7-2 and TRBJ1-6; possibly TRBD1 for D (6 bases). V gave up 1 base and J gave up 10 bases, with 23 bases separating them. Germline CDR1 SGHTA, CDR2 FQGNSA. The length of the CDR3 is 18 residues. The CDR3 DNA follows: TGTGCCAGCAGCTTAGGTCGTCGACTAGCGGGGGCTGGGTCACCCCTCCACTTT. Its protein is CASSLGRRLAGAGSPLHF. Supplemented by reference TRBV7-2 and TRBJ1-6, the full variable domain reads GAGVSQSPSNKVTEKGKDVELRCDPISGHTALYWYRQSLGQGLEFLIYFQGNSAPDKSGLPSDRFSAERTGGSVSTLTIQRTQQEDSAVYLCASSLGRRLAGAGSPLHFGNGTRLTVT.

This clonotype has more than one count but fewer than ten. V is TRBV5-1 and J is TRBJ1-1; weak D call: TRBD1 (6 bases). V gave up 3 bases and J gave up 2 bases, with 14 bases separating them. There are 15 residues in the CDR3. CDR1 is SGHRS and CDR2 is YFSETQ in the germline V gene. The CDR3 bases are TGCGCCAGCAGCTCGGCCACGGGGGCAAACACTGAAGCTTTCTTT. Translating it yields CASSSATGANTEAFF.

This chain connects TRBV19 to TRBJ2-5; D call uncertain. Germline V gene data show CDR1 as LNHDA and CDR2 as SQIVND (reference sequence). V lost 2 bases to trimming and J lost 4 bases, with 8 bases between them. This CDR3 is 13 amino acids long. This CDR3 is CASSIRVGETQYF. CDR3 sequence (DNA): TGTGCCAGTAGTATAAGAGTCGGAGAGACCCAGTACTTC.

Many counts were recorded for this clonotype. The chain couples TRBV2 to TRBJ2-7; unclear D gene. The CDR3 runs to 13 residues. Germline assignment: CDR1 SNHLY and CDR2 FYNNEI. V lost 8 bases, J lost 1 base, and 12 bases lay in between. CDR3 sequence reads: CASFTSASYEQYF. CDR3 nucleotide sequence: TGTGCCAGCTTCACATCGGCATCCTACGAGCAGTACTTC.

This clonotype has more than one count but fewer than ten. This chain uses TRBV19 with TRBJ2-7; the D gene is possibly TRBD1 (5 bases). V was clipped by 4 bases and J by 0 bases, with 13 bases between them. The CDR3 consists of 15 residues. Germline CDR1 LNHDA, CDR2 SQIVND (reference sequence). The CDR3 bases are TGTGCCAGTAGTACCACCTGGACATCCTCCTACGAGCAGTACTTC. Translating it yields CASSTTWTSSYEQYF.

The chain has TRBV6-5 and TRBJ2-7; perhaps TRBD2 as D (6 bases). The germline V gene has CDR1 MNHEY and CDR2 SVGAGI. V was shortened by 7 bases and J by 4 bases, with 17 bases between the two germline ends. The CDR3 sequence is 14 residues long. The CDR3 is CASKPGTLGYEQYF. The CDR3 DNA is TGTGCCAGCAAACCCGGGACTCTAGGGTACGAGCAGTACTTC.

The CDR3 nucleotides read TGTGCCAGCAGACGACGACAGGGGGTTGGCTACACCTTC. Its translation: CASRRRQGVGYTF. This sequence joins TRBV7-8 and TRBJ1-2, with 9 bases aligning to TRBD1. CDR3 length equals 13 residues. Germline CDR1 SGHVS, CDR2 FQNEAQ. V gave up 6 bases and J gave up 7 bases; unmatched junction bases: 6.

This clonotype was observed many times. The rearrangement links TRBV14 to TRBJ2-3; no definite D call. CDR3 length: 15 residues. Germline assignment: CDR1 SGHDN and CDR2 FVKESK. Trimming stripped 1 base from V and 0 bases from J, with 8 bases between. This CDR3 is CASSQGLHSTDTQYF. The CDR3 nucleotides are TGTGCCAGCAGCCAAGGTCTTCATAGCACAGATACGCAGTATTTT.

This chain links TRBV7-9 with TRBJ2-3; 11 positions match TRBD2. The V segment lost 0 bases and the J segment 5 bases; nucleotides outside the gene matches: 1. The CDR3 is 15 amino acids. CDR1 and CDR2 (germline): SEHNR, FQNEAQ (reference sequence). Here the CDR3 DNA reads TGTGCCAGCAGCTTAGCGACTAGCGGGATAGATACGCAGTATTTT. Protein sequence: CASSLATSGIDTQYF.

This clonotype was detected only once. The chain combines TRBV6-1 with TRBJ1-6; a possible D gene is TRBD1 (5 bases). The V gene's germline CDR1 is MNHNS and CDR2 SASEGT. Deletions cut 2 bases from V and 13 bases from J, with 21 bases between. CDR3 length equals 16 residues. CDR3 in amino acids: CASSEFGEGSNQPLHF. In DNA form, the CDR3 reads TGTGCCAGCAGTGAATTTGGGGAGGGGAGCAATCAGCCCCTCCACTTT.

The J gene is TRBJ2-7, the V gene TRBV7-2, with 8 bases lining up with TRBD2. Germline CDR1 reads SGHTA; CDR2 reads FQGNSA. The CDR3 consists of 18 residues. V lost 5 bases to trimming and J lost 1 base; unmatched junction nucleotides: 16. CDR3 protein: CASSERQPGLVRSYEQYF. The CDR3 DNA sequence: TGTGCCAGCAGCGAAAGGCAACCGGGACTAGTAAGGTCCTACGAGCAGTACTTC.

Turning to this clonotype: This may be a read error: a much more frequent sequence differs by one nucleotide. The chain combines TRBV7-8 with TRBJ2-5; D is perhaps TRBD1 (7 bases). The CDR3 covers 16 residues. Germline assignment: CDR1 SGHVS and CDR2 FQNEAQ. The CDR3 loop is CASSQTTGAGGETQSF. In DNA form, the CDR3 reads TGTGCCAGCAGCCAAACAACAGGGGCGGGCGGGGAGACCCAGTCCTTC.

This sequence joins TRBV7-9 and TRBJ1-4, with D possibly matching TRBD1 (6 bases). V was shortened by 5 bases and J by 12 bases, with 22 bases between the two germline ends. CDR3 length equals 15 residues. Germline values: CDR1 SEHNR, CDR2 FQNEAQ (reference sequence). As DNA, the CDR3 is TGTGCCAGCAGCCAAGTAGTCACAGGGAGGGAAGAACTGTTTTTT. It encodes CASSQVVTGREELFF.

Regarding this clonotype: This may be a read error, as it is one base from a much larger clone. The V call is TRBV7-3, the J call TRBJ2-5; 9 nucleotides align to TRBD2. The assigned J gene may be wrong: the sequence end matches TRBJ2-1 better. The CDR3 loop spans 16 amino acids. The germline V gene encodes CDR1 SGHTA and CDR2 FQGTGA. Written as DNA, the CDR3 is TGTGCCAGCAGCACCGGATGGCGGGGGGGCTACAATGAGCAGTTCTTC. This codes for CASSTGWRGGYNEQFF.

This clonotype showed up just a few times. The J gene is TRBJ1-6, the V gene TRBV27; D possibly corresponds to TRBD1 (5 bases). The CDR3 covers 17 residues. CDR1 and CDR2 from the germline V gene are MNHEY and SMNVEV (reference sequence). V was trimmed by 4 bases and J by 7 bases, leaving 20 bases between them. The CDR3 bases are TGTGCCAGCAGTTATTGGCGACAGACGTTTGTGAATTCACCCCTCCACTTT. It yields the protein CASSYWRQTFVNSPLHF.

DNA for the CDR3: TGTGCCATCAGCGAGGTAGGGGGCGAAGAGACCCAGTACTTC. It is translated as CAISEVGGEETQYF. V is TRBV10-3 and J is TRBJ2-5, with 7 bases lining up with TRBD1. The CDR3 runs 14 residues. V lost 6 bases and J lost 3; bases outside the gene matches: 7. The germline gives CDR1 ENHRY, CDR2 SYGVKD.

As to this clonotype: A single base separates this from a much larger clone, so it may be a read error. In this CDR3 the conserved last residue, phenylalanine or tryptophan, is missing, so a read error is likely. The chain carries TRBV29-1 and TRBJ2-7; D call uncertain. CDR1 and CDR2 from the germline V gene are SQVTM and ANQGSEA. This CDR3 spans 13 amino acids. Trimming removed 6 bases at V and 1 base at J, with 13 bases between. CDR3 protein: CSVGRRESYEQYS. The CDR3 DNA reads as TGCAGCGTAGGACGGCGAGAATCCTACGAGCAGTACTCC.

A remark on this clonotype: The CDR3 ends on some other residue instead of the conserved phenylalanine or tryptophan, so this is likely a read error. The V gene is TRBV7-9, the J gene TRBJ1-6, with 9 bases matching TRBD1. The CDR3 runs to 18 residues. CDR1 is SEHNR, CDR2 FQNEAQ, per germline (reference sequence). V shed 9 bases, J shed 7 bases, and the junction held 19 bases outside the gene matches. The CDR3 loop reads CASSQAHSQGAKNSPLHL. The CDR3 nucleotides read TGTGCCAGTAGCCAAGCCCATTCACAGGGGGCCAAGAATTCACCCCTCCACCTT.

This clonotype was detected ten times or more. This sequence joins TRBV27 and TRBJ2-7, with 8 positions matching TRBD2. CDR1 and CDR2 from the germline V gene are MNHEY and SMNVEV (reference sequence). The CDR3 is 13 amino acids. Trimming cost V 6 bases and J 6 bases; bases outside gene matches: 7. The CDR3 region has the DNA TGTGCCAGCAGCCCGGGGGGGGCTGCCGAGCAGTACTTC. It translates to CASSPGGAAEQYF.

V is TRBV7-8 and J is TRBJ1-4; 9 bases fit TRBD1. V was pared by 0 bases and J by 7 bases, with 3 bases of the junction left unmatched. CDR3 length: 15 residues. CDR1 and CDR2 from the germline V gene are SGHVS and FQNEAQ. CDR3 residues: CASSLAGTGLEKLFF. CDR3 DNA: TGTGCCAGCAGCTTAGCCGGGACAGGGCTTGAAAAACTGTTTTTT.

The chain recombines TRBV20-1 with TRBJ1-1; no clear D gene. The V gene lost 1 base and the J gene lost 4 bases, with 16 bases spanning the gap. Germline CDR1 reads DFQATT; CDR2 reads SNEGSKA (reference sequence). The CDR3 runs 15 residues. CDR3 region: CSARAGSLSGTEAFF. Written as DNA, the CDR3 is TGCAGTGCTAGAGCTGGGAGTTTGTCGGGCACTGAAGCTTTCTTT.

This clonotype was recorded a few times. V usage is TRBV14 and J usage is TRBJ2-2; no firm D call. Germline CDR1 and CDR2: SGHDN and FVKESK. Trimming left V 2 bases short and J 7 bases short, with 8 bases between. The CDR3 has 13 amino acids. The CDR3, as DNA: TGTGCCAGCAGCCAACACGACCTCGGGGAGCTGTTTTTT. This translates into CASSQHDLGELFF.

A note on this clonotype: Its ends do not fully match the called genes, so a read error is possible. V usage is TRBV9 and J usage is TRBJ2-6, with D possibly matching TRBD1 (5 bases). The CDR3 is 13 residues long. The germline CDR1 and CDR2 sequences are SGDLS and YYNGEE. CDR3 sequence: CASSVAGLNTEAF. The CDR3 DNA reads as TGTGCCAGCAGCGTAGCAGGGCTGAACACTGAAGCTTTC.

The chain joins TRBV6-2 or TRBV6-3 to TRBJ2-1, with D perhaps TRBD2 (6 bases). This CDR3 has 16 residues. The germline V gene encodes CDR1 MNHEY and CDR2 SVGEGT. The V gene lost 3 bases and the J gene lost 4 bases, with 16 bases spanning the gap. CDR3 residues: CASSYLRRGPYNEQFF. CDR3 in DNA: TGTGCCAGCAGTTATCTTCGGCGGGGCCCATACAATGAGCAGTTCTTC.